Listed below are T cell receptor beta chains from one sample, sequenced in a study of blood T cell repertoires in COVID-19. The assay was immunoSEQ multiplex PCR, and TCRdb's table has in-frame clones only and misses some. The sample yields 97,000 or so clones, approximately 86% seen once. Sequenced: peripheral blood. These receptors were obtained from a man aged 50 to 59 with active or convalescent COVID-19. CDR3s include the opening cysteine and the closing phenylalanine or tryptophan. A D gene is named only where the DNA matches it firmly. The listing skips clone size in some rows; elsewhere it reads once, few, many or a size class.

d_call clone_size j_call v_call cdr3_nt cdr3_aa
- - TRBJ1-3 TRBV27 TGTGCCAGCAGTCCTTACCAGGGAAACACCATATATTTT CASSPYQGNTIYF
- - TRBJ2-3 TRBV4-3 TGCGCCAGCAGCCAAGATGAACTAGGAACAGATACGCAGTATTTT CASSQDELGTDTQYF
- - TRBJ1-4 TRBV10-3 TGTGCCATCAGTGAAACAGGGTCTGAAAAACTGTTTTTT CAISETGSEKLFF
TRBD1 - TRBJ2-7 TRBV7-9 TGTGCCAGCAGCTTAAGGACAGGGACCTACGAGCAGTACTTC CASSLRTGTYEQYF
TRBD1 - TRBJ2-5 TRBV19 TGTGCCAGTAGTCTCGGGACAGTTCAAGAGACCCAGTACTTC CASSLGTVQETQYF
TRBD1 - TRBJ1-1 TRBV7-2 TGTGCCAGCAGCGTGACAGGGGTGAACACTGAAGCTTTCTTT CASSVTGVNTEAFF
- - TRBJ1-3 TRBV18 TGTGCCAGCTCACCAAGTCGGGGAAACACCATATATTTT CASSPSRGNTIYF
TRBD1 - TRBJ1-4 TRBV4-3 TGCGCCAGCAGCCTTTGGACCGGGACAGGGAATGAAAAACTGTTTTTT CASSLWTGTGNEKLFF
- - TRBJ1-5 TRBV21-1 TGTGCCAGCAGCACCCACGACAGGGTGGGAAGCAATCAGCCCCAGCATTTT CASSTHDRVGSNQPQHF
- - TRBJ2-6 TRBV24-1 TGTGCCACCAGTGATCGGGGGAACCCCTCTGGGGCCAACGTCCTGACTTTC CATSDRGNPSGANVLTF
TRBD1 - TRBJ2-5 TRBV20-1 TGCAGTGCTAGTAACGTGGCATCGACAGGGGATCGAAAGACCCAGTACTTC CSASNVASTGDRKTQYF
- - TRBJ2-1 TRBV10-1 TGCGCCAGCAGTGAGTCGGGGGGACCCTACAATGAGCAGTTCTTC CASSESGGPYNEQFF
- - TRBJ2-1 TRBV5-1 TGCGCCAGCAGCCCAGACAGGACGCGAGAGCAGTTCTTC CASSPDRTREQFF
- few TRBJ2-1 TRBV7-9 TGTGCCAGCAGCTTAGGTCAGGGGATGGGTGAGCAGTTCTTC CASSLGQGMGEQFF
- - TRBJ1-5 TRBV27 TGTGCCAGCAGTTTGGGGGGGGTTCAGCCCCAGCATTTT CASSLGGVQPQHF
TRBD2 - TRBJ2-3 TRBV24-1 TGTGCCACCCAACCTAGCGGGGGCACAGATACGCAGTATTTT CATQPSGGTDTQYF
- - TRBJ2-5 TRBV6-5 TGTGCCAGCAGTTACTCAGCAGGAGGCGATGGGGAGACCCAGTACTTC CASSYSAGGDGETQYF
- few TRBJ1-5 TRBV28 TGTGCCAGCAGTTTACCCGGGGGGGGCAATCAGCCCCAGCATTTT CASSLPGGGNQPQHF
- - TRBJ2-1 TRBV2 TGTGCCAGCAGCCCCAATCTAGCATTATCCAATGAGCAGTTCTTC CASSPNLALSNEQFF
TRBD1 - TRBJ1-6 TRBV5-1 TGCGCCAGGGCCACAGGGGTCCATAATTCACCCCTCCACTTT CARATGVHNSPLHF
TRBD1 - TRBJ2-3 TRBV13 TGTGCCAGCAGAATGCTGCAGGGGGCAGGCATCGCCACAGATACGCAGTATTTT CASRMLQGAGIATDTQYF
TRBD1 - TRBJ1-1 TRBV3-1/TRBV3-2 TGTGCCAGCAGCCAAGATCGACAGGGCGATCTTACAGATGAAGCTTTCTTT CASSQDRQGDLTDEAFF